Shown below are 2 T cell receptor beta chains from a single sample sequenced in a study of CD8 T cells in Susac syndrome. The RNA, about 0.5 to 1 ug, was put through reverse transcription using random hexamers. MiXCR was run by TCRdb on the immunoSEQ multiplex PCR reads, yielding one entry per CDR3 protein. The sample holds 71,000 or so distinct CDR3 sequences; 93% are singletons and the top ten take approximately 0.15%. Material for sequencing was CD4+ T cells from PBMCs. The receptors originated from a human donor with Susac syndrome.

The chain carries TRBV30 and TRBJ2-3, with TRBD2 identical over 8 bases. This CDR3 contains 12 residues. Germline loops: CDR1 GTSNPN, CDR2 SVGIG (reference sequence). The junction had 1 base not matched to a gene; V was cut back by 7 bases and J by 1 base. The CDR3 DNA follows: TGTGCCTCGGGGGGGCGCACAGATACGCAGTATTTT. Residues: CASGGRTDTQYF.

The CDR3 DNA reads as TGCAGTGCTAGAGATGCCGGGACAGATACTAACTATGGCTACACCTTC. The encoded protein is CSARDAGTDTNYGYTF. The V gene is TRBV20-1, the J gene TRBJ1-2; 7 bases line up with TRBD1. This CDR3 has 16 amino acids. V lost 0 bases to trimming and J lost 0 bases; unmatched junction nucleotides: 7. The V gene's germline CDR1 is DFQATT and CDR2 SNEGSKA (reference sequence).